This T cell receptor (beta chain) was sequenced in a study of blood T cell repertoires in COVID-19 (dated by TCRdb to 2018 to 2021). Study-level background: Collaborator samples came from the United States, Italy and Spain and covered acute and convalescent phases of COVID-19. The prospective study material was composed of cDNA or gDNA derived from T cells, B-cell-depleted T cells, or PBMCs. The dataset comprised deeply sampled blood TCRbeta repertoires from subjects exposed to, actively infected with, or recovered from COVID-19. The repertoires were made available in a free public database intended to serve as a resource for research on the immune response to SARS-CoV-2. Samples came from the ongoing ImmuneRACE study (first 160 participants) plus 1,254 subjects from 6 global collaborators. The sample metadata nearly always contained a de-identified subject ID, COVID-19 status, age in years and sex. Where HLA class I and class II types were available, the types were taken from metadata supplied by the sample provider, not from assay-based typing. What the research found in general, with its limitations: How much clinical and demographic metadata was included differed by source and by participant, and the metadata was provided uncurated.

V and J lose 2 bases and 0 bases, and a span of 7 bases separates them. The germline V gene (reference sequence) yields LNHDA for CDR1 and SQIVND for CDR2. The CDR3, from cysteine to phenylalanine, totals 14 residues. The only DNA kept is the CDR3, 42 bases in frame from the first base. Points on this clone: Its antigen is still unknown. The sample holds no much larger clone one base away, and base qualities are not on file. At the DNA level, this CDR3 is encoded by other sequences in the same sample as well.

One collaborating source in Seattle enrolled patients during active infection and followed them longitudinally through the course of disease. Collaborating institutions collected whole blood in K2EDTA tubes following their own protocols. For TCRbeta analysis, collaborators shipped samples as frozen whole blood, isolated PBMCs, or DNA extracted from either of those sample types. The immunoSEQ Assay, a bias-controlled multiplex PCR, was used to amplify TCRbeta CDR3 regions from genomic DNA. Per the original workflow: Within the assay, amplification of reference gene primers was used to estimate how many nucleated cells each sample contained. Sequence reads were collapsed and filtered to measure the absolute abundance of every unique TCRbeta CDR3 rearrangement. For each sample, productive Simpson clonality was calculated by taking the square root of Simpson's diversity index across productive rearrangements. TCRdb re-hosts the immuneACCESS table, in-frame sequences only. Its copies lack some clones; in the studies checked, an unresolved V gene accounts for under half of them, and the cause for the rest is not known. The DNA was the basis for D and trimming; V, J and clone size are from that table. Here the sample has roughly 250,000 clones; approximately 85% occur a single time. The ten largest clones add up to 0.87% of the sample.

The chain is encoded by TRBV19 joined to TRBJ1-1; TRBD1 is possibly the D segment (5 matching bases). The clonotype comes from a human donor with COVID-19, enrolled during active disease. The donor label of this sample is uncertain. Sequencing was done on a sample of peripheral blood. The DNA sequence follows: TGTGCCAGTAGTATACAGGGATTGAACACTGAAGCTTTCTTT. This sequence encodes CASSIQGLNTEAFF.